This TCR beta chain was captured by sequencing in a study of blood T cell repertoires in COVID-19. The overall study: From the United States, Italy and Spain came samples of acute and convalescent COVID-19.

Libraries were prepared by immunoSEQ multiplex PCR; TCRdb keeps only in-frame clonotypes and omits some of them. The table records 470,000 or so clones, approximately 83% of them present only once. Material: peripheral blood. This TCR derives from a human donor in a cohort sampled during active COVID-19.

The CDR3 nucleotides read TGTGCCAGTAGTATACACAGGATAACTAATGAAAAACTGTTTTTT. Protein: CASSIHRITNEKLFF. The rearrangement links TRBV19 to TRBJ1-4; possibly TRBD1 for D (5 bases). V gave up 2 bases and J gave up 1 base, with 8 bases separating them. The CDR3 length is 15 residues. Germline-derived CDR1 and CDR2 are LNHDA and SQIVND (reference sequence).